The clone carrying this T cell receptor beta chain was detected ten times or more. Its cognate antigen is unknown. The data stem from a study of T cells in Graves' hyperthyroidism and ophthalmopathy. Study-level background: Peripheral blood draws took place at initial diagnosis, ahead of any treatment.

Germline V gene data show CDR1 as SNHLY and CDR2 as FYNNEI. Trimming stripped 2 bases from V and 3 bases from J, with 13 bases between. CDR3 size: 15 residues. An approximately 10 ml volume of fresh peripheral blood provided the PBMCs. Amplified regions were TCR beta CDR3 sequences from RNA transcripts. Carried out on the TCR CDR3, a first-round RT-PCR used the HTBI primer set. MiXCR was run by TCRdb on the multiplex PCR reads, yielding one entry per CDR3 protein. In the table there are 640,000 or so distinct CDR3 sequences, 14% of which are singletons. Overall study findings and caveats: Clonotypes that were expanded in thyroid above 0.001 mostly appeared in blood too.

The sample comprised blood. The chain couples TRBV2 to TRBJ2-5, with no clear D. The receptor's source is a woman under 30 with Graves' ophthalmopathy. The CDR3 DNA sequence: TGTGCCAGCAGTGAACTTTGGCCAATGGAAGAGACCCAGTACTTC. Its translation: CASSELWPMEETQYF.